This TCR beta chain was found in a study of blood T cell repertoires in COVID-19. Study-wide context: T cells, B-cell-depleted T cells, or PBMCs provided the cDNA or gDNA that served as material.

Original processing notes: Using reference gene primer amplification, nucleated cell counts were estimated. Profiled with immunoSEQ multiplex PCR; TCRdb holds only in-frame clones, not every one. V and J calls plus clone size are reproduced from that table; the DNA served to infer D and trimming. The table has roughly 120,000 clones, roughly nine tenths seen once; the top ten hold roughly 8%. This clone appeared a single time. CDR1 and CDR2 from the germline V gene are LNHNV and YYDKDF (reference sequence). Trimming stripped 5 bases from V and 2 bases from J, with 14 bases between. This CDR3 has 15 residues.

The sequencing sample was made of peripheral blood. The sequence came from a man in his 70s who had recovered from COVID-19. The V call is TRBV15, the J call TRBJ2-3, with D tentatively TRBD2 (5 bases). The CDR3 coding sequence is TGTGCCACCAGCCGTACTAGAGGATCCACAGATACGCAGTATTTT. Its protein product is CATSRTRGSTDTQYF.